The subject of this entry is one T cell receptor (beta chain). Its recognized antigen is unknown. Within one base of it there is no much larger clone, and no base qualities were kept. The donors belonged to the validation cohort of around 130 subjects, which was separate from the approximately 660-subject first cohort. Including cysteine and phenylalanine, the CDR3 has 14 amino acids. The DNA shown is the 42-base CDR3, in frame from base 1. The junction carries 16 bases between V and J, which are trimmed by 4 bases and 6 bases respectively. In the germline V gene, CDR1 corresponds to SQVTM and CDR2 to ANQGSEA. The data originate from a study of cytomegalovirus exposure and HLA in healthy donors (dated by TCRdb to 2017 to 2019). General notes on the study: According to a later analysis, the roughly 130 validation repertoires were produced on the same platform as the 700 or so repertoires of the first cohort. The aim of the study was to test whether cataloging public T cell receptors could identify signatures of past pathogen exposure. In addition to the first cohort of 666 subjects, a separate validation cohort of approximately 130 different subjects was used. The study combined high-throughput TCR immunosequencing, statistical association of individual TCRs with disease status, and machine learning to predict cytomegalovirus infection status. Broader findings and caveats from the paper: All 120 or so repertoires were used to score co-occurrence in the validation cohort in a later analysis, because that analysis had no HLA typing for the cohort. A few of the identified cytomegalovirus-associated TCR beta chains were confirmed in vitro to be specific for cytomegalovirus antigens. While some public TCRs were present in many individuals, most TCR sequences turned up only very rarely across donors. In both the original and validation cohorts, the classifier was reported to diagnose cytomegalovirus status with high specificity and sensitivity. A total of roughly 160 TCR beta chains were listed by the study as associated with cytomegalovirus. Of the cluster scores, around 95% were above 0 in a later analysis, which found that TCRs clustered in the first cohort also tended to co-occur in the 130 or so validation repertoires. It was suggested by the authors that the approach could potentially be generalized to other disease states and immunological phenotypes.

Libraries were made using the immunoSEQ multiplex PCR assay. The study's own analysis went as follows. To diagnose cytomegalovirus status from the catalog of TCR beta chain sequences, a statistical classification framework was built. TCRdb limited this immuneACCESS table to in-frame rearrangements with V and J called. A share of clones is missing; checked studies link under half to unresolved V genes, and the rest is unexplained. V, J and clone size are those of that table, while D and trimming were read from the DNA. The sample table shows approximately 53,000 clones, and roughly 92% are seen once. The ten largest clones add up to over 1.3% of the sample.

The sequence was collected from a man aged 18 to 29 in good health and CMV-seronegative. This receptor chain uses TRBV29-1 and TRBJ2-1; no confident D gene assignment can be made. The material sequenced was PBMCs. The CDR3 corresponds to CSVVKELSFNEQFF. The sequence in DNA is TGCAGCGTTGTAAAAGAACTATCTTTCAATGAGCAGTTCTTC.